Following are 28 T cell receptor beta chains from one sample sequenced in a study of cytomegalovirus exposure and HLA in healthy donors. The primer mix had 60 Vbeta and 13 Jbeta primers. Profiled with immunoSEQ multiplex PCR; TCRdb holds only in-frame clones, not every one. The data show some 120,000 clones, more than 75% seen once. Sequencing was carried out using PBMCs. Every receptor here comes from a man between 18 and 35 years old in good health and CMV-seronegative.

This chain joins TRBV11-2 and TRBJ2-7; 9 positions agree with TRBD1. Germline V gives CDR1 SGHAT, CDR2 FQNNGV. The ends lost 6 bases at V and 3 bases at J; junction bases unmatched: 15. This CDR3 region has 17 residues. The CDR3 sequence is CASSSGLLDRGFYEQYF. CDR3 DNA sequence: TGTGCCAGCAGTTCTGGGTTGTTGGACAGGGGATTCTACGAGCAGTACTTC.

This clone was seen a few times. Other DNA sequences from this sample encode an identical CDR3 as well. The J gene is TRBJ2-3, the V gene TRBV12-5; 9 bases map to TRBD2. This CDR3 contains 15 residues. Germline trimming cut 2 bases from V and 3 bases from J; bases unmatched to any gene: 3. Per germline, CDR1 LGHNT and CDR2 FRNRAP. The CDR3, as DNA: TGTGCTAGTGGTTTGTCTAGCGGGGTAACAGATACGCAGTATTTT. Encoded protein: CASGLSSGVTDTQYF.

The chain joins TRBV5-6 to TRBJ1-2; D gene unclear. The germline V and J ends were trimmed by 6 bases and 8 bases, with 11 bases remaining between them. The CDR3 loop spans 11 amino acids. From germline, CDR1 is SGHDT and CDR2 YYEEEE. CDR3 amino acids: CASTYGQGYTF. In DNA, the CDR3 is TGTGCCAGCACCTATGGTCAAGGCTACACCTTC.

The J gene is TRBJ1-4, the V gene TRBV4-2, with 8 bases lining up with TRBD1. J gave up 8 bases and V 0 bases, and 8 bases lay outside the gene matches. In germline, CDR1 is LGHNA, CDR2 YNFKEQ. This CDR3 has 16 residues. This CDR3 is CASSQDPPGGDEKLFF. The CDR3 region has the DNA TGTGCCAGCAGCCAAGATCCTCCAGGGGGCGACGAAAAACTGTTTTTT.

This clone was observed once. This rearrangement joins TRBV5-4 to TRBJ1-2, with TRBD1 identical over 7 bases. Germline V gives CDR1 SGHNT, CDR2 YYREEE (reference sequence). The ends lost 0 bases at V and 4 bases at J; junction bases unmatched: 9. The CDR3 length is 16 residues. CDR3 sequence (DNA): TGTGCCAGCAGCTTGGATTCCGAGGGGGCAGCCTATGGCTACACCTTC. Amino acid sequence: CASSLDSEGAAYGYTF.

The rearrangement uses TRBV7-2 and TRBJ1-2; 7 bases map to TRBD1. Germline V gene sequence: CDR1 SGHTA, CDR2 FQGNSA. CDR3 length: 15 residues. After removal of 4 bases from V and 2 bases from J, the junction contained 7 bases not matched to a gene. The CDR3 DNA reads as TGTGCCAGCAGCTCGCCGGGACAGTTAAACTATGGCTACACCTTC. It codes for CASSSPGQLNYGYTF.

V usage is TRBV5-1 and J usage is TRBJ2-2; 8 bases are a match to TRBD1. The germline gives CDR1 SGHRS, CDR2 YFSETQ. CDR3 size: 16 residues. The ends lost 4 bases at V and 7 bases at J; junction bases unmatched: 12. Written as DNA, the CDR3 is TGCGCCAGCAGCCCACCAGGGGGCGCTTTCGTCGGGGAGCTGTTTTTT. This gives the protein CASSPPGGAFVGELFF.

The table lists this clone with a few counts. The chain joins TRBV5-4 to TRBJ1-2; tentative D call: TRBD1 (5 bases). CDR1 SGHNT and CDR2 YYREEE come from the germline V gene (reference sequence). V was clipped by 0 bases and J by 6 bases, with 6 bases between them. This CDR3 has 12 residues. CDR3: CASSLEGNGYTF. The CDR3 bases are TGTGCCAGCAGCTTGGAGGGGAATGGCTACACCTTC.

The J gene is TRBJ2-1, the V gene TRBV10-3; D perhaps matches TRBD2 (5 bases). Germline-derived CDR1 and CDR2 are ENHRY and SYGVKD. V was trimmed by 0 bases and J by 10 bases, leaving 13 bases between them. The CDR3 runs 14 residues. In DNA, the CDR3 is TGTGCCATCAGTGAGTCCGGACTGCGTAGCGAGCAGTTCTTC. This translates into CAISESGLRSEQFF.

The chain has TRBV7-2 and TRBJ1-5; 9 bases are shared with TRBD1. Per germline, CDR1 SGHTA and CDR2 FQGNSA. CDR3 size: 14 residues. V dropped 3 bases and J dropped 9; count of bases not matched to a gene: 6. CDR3 bases: TGTGCCAGCAGCTTGGGGACAGGGCACGTGCCCCAGCATTTT. Translating gives CASSLGTGHVPQHF. Combining the CDR3 with reference TRBV7-2 and TRBJ1-5 gives the whole variable domain GAGVSQSPSNKVTEKGKDVELRCDPISGHTALYWYRQSLGQGLEFLIYFQGNSAPDKSGLPSDRFSAERTGGSVSTLTIQRTQQEDSAVYLCASSLGTGHVPQHFGDGTRLSIL.

The chain recombines TRBV9 with TRBJ2-1; TRBD2 is a possible D gene (6 bases). CDR1 and CDR2 from the germline V gene are SGDLS and YYNGEE. The CDR3 extends over 12 amino acids. Trimming pared 3 bases from V and 9 bases from J, leaving 10 bases between. CDR3 sequence reads: CASSDRGFEQFF. In DNA form, the CDR3 reads TGTGCCAGCAGCGATCGGGGGTTTGAGCAGTTCTTC.

The chain couples TRBV18 to TRBJ2-2; 13 bases are shared with TRBD2. The CDR3 is made up of 17 amino acids. After removal of 3 bases from V and 4 bases from J, the junction contained 5 bases not matched to a gene. Germline CDR1 is KGHSH and CDR2 is LQKENI. CDR3: CASSPTTSGGATGELFF. The DNA of the CDR3 is TGTGCCAGCTCACCGACAACTAGCGGGGGGGCCACCGGGGAGCTGTTTTTT.

V is TRBV6-6 and J is TRBJ2-7; tentatively, D is TRBD1 (5 bases). The CDR3 has 14 amino acids. Per the germline V gene, CDR1 is MNHNY and CDR2 is SVGAGI (reference sequence). V was cut by 0 bases and J by 4 bases, with 10 bases left in between. The CDR3 DNA follows: TGTGCCAGCAGTTACTCGGTCAGGGATTACGAGCAGTACTTC. This codes for CASSYSVRDYEQYF.

The rearrangement uses TRBV29-1 and TRBJ2-5, with D maybe TRBD1 (6 bases). The CDR3 is 14 residues long. Germline CDR1 reads SQVTM; CDR2 reads ANQGSEA. V lost 2 bases to trimming and J lost 3 bases, with 13 bases between them. CDR3 in amino acids: CSVEKGEREETQYF. For the CDR3, the DNA is TGCAGCGTTGAAAAGGGGGAACGGGAAGAGACCCAGTACTTC. The entire variable domain, with the rest obtained from reference TRBV29-1 and TRBJ2-5, is as follows: SAVISQKPSRDICQRGTSLTIQCQVDSQVTMMFWYRQQPGQSLTLIATANQGSEATYESGFVIDKFPISRPNLTFSTLTVSNMSPEDSSIYLCSVEKGEREETQYFGPGTRLLVL.

CDR3 in amino acids: CASSPGILYGYTF. CDR3 bases: TGTGCCAGCAGCCCAGGGATTCTCTATGGCTACACCTTC. The rearrangement uses TRBV6-1 and TRBJ1-2, with D maybe TRBD1 (5 bases). The V end was cut by 6 bases, the J end by 4 bases, with 12 bases between. The CDR3 sequence is 13 residues long. The germline CDR1 and CDR2 sequences are MNHNS and SASEGT.

The chain couples TRBV7-9 to TRBJ2-2, with 12 nucleotides matching TRBD1. The CDR3 is 17 residues long. CDR1 is SEHNR and CDR2 is FQNEAQ in the germline V gene (reference sequence). V dropped 5 bases and J dropped 3; count of bases not matched to a gene: 7. CDR3 in amino acids: CASSRGTGGEDTGELFF. For the CDR3, the DNA is TGTGCCAGCAGCCGGGGGACAGGGGGCGAGGACACCGGGGAGCTGTTTTTT.

This clone was observed a few times. The rearrangement uses TRBV6-1 and TRBJ2-2; maybe TRBD1 (7 bases). From germline, CDR1 is MNHNS and CDR2 SASEGT. V was trimmed by 7 bases and J by 4 bases, leaving 13 bases between them. The CDR3 loop spans 14 amino acids. The CDR3 sequence is CASKEEGATGELFF. The CDR3 region has the DNA TGTGCCAGCAAGGAGGAGGGGGCCACCGGGGAGCTGTTTTTT.

Turning to this clone: A junction boundary mismatches the germline segment, possibly from a read error. The gene calls are TRBV27 and TRBJ2-2; D might be TRBD2 (5 bases). Germline-derived CDR1 and CDR2 are MNHEY and SMNVEV (reference sequence). The CDR3 runs to 11 residues. The CDR3 nucleotides are TGTGCCAGCAGTTTATCCCGGGGAGCTGTTTTT. Translation: CASSLSRGAVF.

The rearrangement joins TRBV27 to TRBJ2-7; no firm D call. The CDR3 covers 14 residues. V was shortened by 0 bases and J by 2 bases, with 8 bases between the two germline ends. Germline lookup yields CDR1 MNHEY and CDR2 SMNVEV (reference sequence). The CDR3 is CASSLSRSTYEQYF. CDR3 in DNA: TGTGCCAGCAGTTTATCCAGATCAACCTACGAGCAGTACTTC.

This chain uses TRBV30 with TRBJ2-5; D possibly corresponds to TRBD2 (5 bases). Per germline, CDR1 GTSNPN and CDR2 SVGIG (reference sequence). The CDR3 is made up of 12 amino acids. The V end lost 5 bases, the J end lost 10 bases, and 17 bases lay between the germline ends. CDR3 DNA: TGTGCCTGGGGGGAGCTACAATTCAACCAGTACTTC. It encodes CAWGELQFNQYF.

The V and J genes are TRBV6-6 and TRBJ2-7; possible D gene TRBD2, 6 bases. Germline V lookup: CDR1 MNHNY, CDR2 SVGAGI (reference sequence). The CDR3 totals 16 residues. V lost 2 bases to trimming and J lost 2 bases, with 16 bases between them. The CDR3 DNA follows: TGTGCCAGCAGTTACCCGAGACTGGGAGGCACCTACGAGCAGTACTTC. Its protein is CASSYPRLGGTYEQYF.

V is TRBV29-1 and J is TRBJ2-5; TRBD2 is a possible D gene (6 bases). This CDR3 comprises 13 residues. The V and J ends lost 4 bases and 4 bases respectively, with 13 bases between them. CDR1 and CDR2 (germline): SQVTM, ANQGSEA. The CDR3: CSVGRFGGETQYF. The CDR3, as DNA: TGCAGCGTTGGGCGGTTCGGGGGAGAGACCCAGTACTTC. Full variable domain (rest looked up from reference TRBV29-1 and TRBJ2-5): SAVISQKPSRDICQRGTSLTIQCQVDSQVTMMFWYRQQPGQSLTLIATANQGSEATYESGFVIDKFPISRPNLTFSTLTVSNMSPEDSSIYLCSVGRFGGETQYFGPGTRLLVL.

CDR3 residues: CASSLGELGSYEQYF. The CDR3 region has the DNA TGTGCCAGCAGCCTAGGGGAGCTGGGTAGCTACGAGCAGTACTTC. The genes are TRBV11-2 and TRBJ2-7; D could derive from TRBD1 or TRBD2 (5 bases each). The CDR3 has 15 residues. CDR1 and CDR2 (germline): SGHAT, FQNNGV. Trimming removed 5 bases from V and 3 bases from J, with 17 bases in between.

The chain employs TRBV7-2 and TRBJ2-4, with TRBD2 matching 10 bases. Trimming cost V 5 bases and J 0 bases; bases outside gene matches: 7. Per the germline V gene, CDR1 is SGHTA and CDR2 is FQGNSA. This CDR3 is built from 17 residues. The CDR3 DNA is TGTGCCAGCAGCCTTAGGTCTAGCGGGGGAGCCAAAAACATTCAGTACTTC. Its translation: CASSLRSSGGAKNIQYF.

This clone showed up just once. The chain employs TRBV5-1 and TRBJ2-3; D may be TRBD2 (6 bases). This CDR3 is built from 13 residues. V lost 0 bases and J 6 bases, leaving 8 bases between the germline ends. CDR1 and CDR2 (germline): SGHRS, YFSETQ. This CDR3 is CASSLEEGDTQYF. The CDR3 nucleotides are TGCGCCAGCAGCTTGGAGGAGGGGGATACGCAGTATTTT.

V is TRBV6-5 and J is TRBJ2-5; 13 nucleotides match TRBD2. V lost 4 bases to trimming and J lost 4 bases; unmatched junction nucleotides: 6. Germline values: CDR1 MNHEY, CDR2 SVGAGI. The CDR3 is made up of 16 amino acids. The CDR3 DNA reads TGTGCCAGCAGTTCCCCGACTAGCGGGGGGAGAGAGACCCAGTACTTC. Its translation: CASSSPTSGGRETQYF.

Notes on this clone: This CDR3 is also generated by other DNA sequences in the sample. For the CDR3, the DNA is TGTGCCAGCAGTTCACAGGGTTACGAGCAGTACTTC. Translating it yields CASSSQGYEQYF. This chain connects TRBV2 to TRBJ2-7; TRBD1 is a possible D gene (6 bases). V lost 5 bases, J lost 4 bases, and 9 bases lay in between. The length of the CDR3 is 12 residues. CDR1 and CDR2 from the germline V gene are SNHLY and FYNNEI.

The J gene is TRBJ2-2, the V gene TRBV7-2; 7 nucleotides agree with TRBD2. Per germline, CDR1 SGHTA and CDR2 FQGNSA. This CDR3 is 16 amino acids long. V gave up 6 bases and J gave up 6 bases; unmatched junction bases: 13. The CDR3 DNA follows: TGTGCCAGCAGTTACACCCTCCGGGGGGATGCCGGGGAGCTGTTTTTT. Translation gives CASSYTLRGDAGELFF.